Listed here are 11 T cell receptor beta chains from one sample, sequenced in a study of T-cell reconstitution after alpha-beta-depleted transplantation in children. This sample's TCRbeta library carried unique molecular identifier barcodes. MiXCR, run by TCRdb on the PCR reads, gives a single entry per CDR3 protein. The table shows over 550,000 distinct CDR3 sequences, with roughly a tenth occurring only once. Here the sequenced sample was PBMCs from the stem cell graft donor, taken from the stem cell graft. The source of these receptors is a human donor who donated a stem cell graft to a child with acute myeloid leukemia.

This clonotype was recorded a few times. The gene calls are TRBV6-5 and TRBJ1-5; no clear D. This CDR3 region has 16 residues. Germline CDR1 MNHEY, CDR2 SVGAGI. Trimming stripped 5 bases from V and 4 bases from J, with 18 bases between. DNA of the CDR3: TGTGCCAGCAGTCGCTTTGGCAGGCGCGGTAATCAGCCCCAGCATTTT. It is translated as CASSRFGRRGNQPQHF.

There are a few counts of this clonotype. The chain recombines TRBV19 with TRBJ1-4; no reliable D call. The length of the CDR3 is 14 residues. Germline loops: CDR1 LNHDA, CDR2 SQIVND (reference sequence). Trimming left V 5 bases short and J 4 bases short, with 11 bases between. The chain's CDR3 is CASSFSAFNEKLFF. CDR3 DNA: TGTGCCAGTAGTTTTTCGGCCTTTAATGAAAAACTGTTTTTT.

The V and J genes are TRBV4-2 and TRBJ2-1; D call uncertain. CDR1 is LGHNA, CDR2 YNFKEQ, per germline. Between the trimmed V and J ends, which lost 0 bases and 8 bases, there was a span of 14 bases. This CDR3 is 15 amino acids long. CDR3: CASSQDTGRVDEQFF. CDR3 sequence (DNA): TGTGCCAGCAGCCAAGACACTGGTCGAGTCGATGAGCAGTTCTTC.

This clonotype was seen repeatedly, ten times or more. The chain recombines TRBV15 with TRBJ1-1, with D perhaps TRBD1 (5 bases). This CDR3 comprises 11 residues. Germline-derived CDR1 and CDR2 are LNHNV and YYDKDF (reference sequence). V gave up 7 bases and J gave up 5 bases, with 8 bases separating them. The CDR3 bases are TGTGCCACCAAGGGGCTGACTGAAGCTTTCTTT. It encodes CATKGLTEAFF.

This clonotype was observed a handful of times. The genes are TRBV7-2 and TRBJ1-3, with TRBD1 matching over 7 bases. J gave up 4 bases and V 5 bases, and 8 bases lay outside the gene matches. Germline values: CDR1 SGHTA, CDR2 FQGNSA. This CDR3 is built from 15 residues. The CDR3 sequence is CASSRDRVKGNTIYF. CDR3 DNA: TGTGCCAGCAGCCGCGACAGGGTGAAAGGAAACACCATATATTTT.

This chain connects TRBV7-8 to TRBJ2-2; 10 positions agree with TRBD1. V shed 8 bases, J shed 4 bases, and the junction held 13 bases outside the gene matches. Germline V lookup: CDR1 SGHVS, CDR2 FQNEAQ. The CDR3 runs to 17 residues. Here the CDR3 DNA reads TGTGCCAGCGAACCGGGACAGGGGTGGAGGGCCACCGGGGAGCTGTTTTTT. Translated, it gives CASEPGQGWRATGELFF.

This clonotype was seen repeatedly, ten times or more. This chain's CDR3 is CSALTGGGETQYF. CDR3 in DNA: TGCAGCGCACTGACAGGGGGCGGGGAGACCCAGTACTTC. V and J are TRBV29-1 and TRBJ2-5, with TRBD1 matching over 10 bases. V shed 7 bases, J shed 5 bases, and the junction held 7 bases outside the gene matches. CDR3 length equals 13 residues. Germline V gene data show CDR1 as SQVTM and CDR2 as ANQGSEA.

This clonotype has ten or more counts. CDR3 sequence: CSARVVRESRWEQYF. DNA for the CDR3: TGCAGTGCTAGGGTTGTGCGGGAGTCTCGGTGGGAGCAGTACTTC. The genes are TRBV20-1 and TRBJ2-7; 7 nucleotides agree with TRBD2. V was pared by 3 bases and J by 7 bases, with 15 bases of the junction left unmatched. The V gene's germline CDR1 is DFQATT and CDR2 SNEGSKA (reference sequence). This CDR3 has 15 residues.

This chain connects TRBV20-1 to TRBJ1-1; a possible D gene is TRBD1 (5 bases). Germline-derived CDR1 and CDR2 are DFQATT and SNEGSKA (reference sequence). The CDR3 spans 13 residues. V gave up 1 base and J gave up 6 bases, with 12 bases separating them. The CDR3 spells CSARGGSDAEAFF. The DNA for the CDR3 is TGCAGTGCTAGAGGGGGCAGCGACGCTGAAGCTTTCTTT.

At least ten counts were recorded for this clonotype. The gene calls are TRBV29-1 and TRBJ2-7; TRBD1 is a possible D gene (5 bases). V was cut by 7 bases and J by 2 bases, with 12 bases left in between. There are 12 residues in the CDR3. Germline-derived CDR1 and CDR2 are SQVTM and ANQGSEA. The CDR3 DNA reads TGCAGCGCGGCCCAGGGCGCCTACGAGCAGTACTTC. Translation: CSAAQGAYEQYF.

The V and J genes are TRBV20-1 and TRBJ2-3; tentative D call: TRBD2 (5 bases). The CDR3 covers 11 residues. With 3 bases removed from V and 13 bases from J, the gap between germline ends came to 14 bases. Germline-derived CDR1 and CDR2 are DFQATT and SNEGSKA (reference sequence). Here the CDR3 DNA reads TGCAGTGCTAGGGCTAGGCCGGAGGAGTATTTT. Translating it yields CSARARPEEYF.